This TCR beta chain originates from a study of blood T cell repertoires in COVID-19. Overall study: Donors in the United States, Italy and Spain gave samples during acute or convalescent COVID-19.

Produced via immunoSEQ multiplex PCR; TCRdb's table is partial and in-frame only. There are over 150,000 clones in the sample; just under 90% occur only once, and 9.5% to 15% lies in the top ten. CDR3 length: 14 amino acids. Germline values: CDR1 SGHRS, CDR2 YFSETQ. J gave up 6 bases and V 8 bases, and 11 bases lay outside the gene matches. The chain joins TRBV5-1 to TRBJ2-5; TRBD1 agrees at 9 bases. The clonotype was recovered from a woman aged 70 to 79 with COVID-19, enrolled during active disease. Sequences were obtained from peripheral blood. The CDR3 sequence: CASSKQGALQTQYF. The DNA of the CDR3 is TGCGCCAGTTCAAAACAGGGGGCGCTTCAGACCCAGTACTTC.